The present T cell receptor beta chain was sequenced within a study of blood T cell repertoires in COVID-19. Study as a whole: Sites across the United States, Italy and Spain contributed samples from acute and convalescent COVID-19. From T cells, B-cell-depleted T cells, or PBMCs came the material, which was cDNA or gDNA.

Germline-derived CDR1 and CDR2 are MDHEN and SYDVKM. The V end lost 6 bases, the J end lost 2 bases, and 16 bases lay between the germline ends. The CDR3 is 15 residues long. As originally analysed: Amplification of reference gene primers provided the estimated nucleated cell counts. Sequencing was performed with immunoSEQ multiplex PCR; in TCRdb, only in-frame clones are kept and a portion is missing. D and trimming come from the DNA, and the V and J calls and clone size come from that table. The sample consists of approximately 120,000 clones, about 79% of them appearing once. The J gene is TRBJ1-2, the V gene TRBV28, with unresolved D. Sequencing was carried out using peripheral blood. The receptor's source is a man aged 35-49 years with active or convalescent COVID-19. CDR3 protein: CASSRHTSLNYGYTF. CDR3 coding DNA: TGTGCCAGCAGCCGCCATACCTCACTAAACTATGGCTACACCTTC.